This entry lists 25 T cell receptor beta chains sequenced from one sample in a study of shared clonotypes between healthy human individuals. Positively selected for CCR7, the CD45RO-negative cells used as naive CD8 cells excluded terminally differentiated effector memory CD45RA+ cells. This table comes from immunoSEQ multiplex PCR, and its TCRdb copy is limited to in-frame clones, with some not included. The sample contains 750,000 to 1,000,000 clones, around 92% of which appear only once. The specimen was naive CD8+ T cells sorted from blood. Every receptor here comes from a young man in good health.

This chain links TRBV4-3 with TRBJ2-7, with D unresolved. Germline loops: CDR1 LGHNA, CDR2 YSLEER. V lost 1 base, J lost 3 bases, and 13 bases lay in between. The CDR3 has 15 amino acids. CDR3 region: CASSQARLPHYEQYF. Written as DNA, the CDR3 is TGCGCCAGCAGCCAAGCTAGGTTACCCCACTACGAGCAGTACTTC.

The rearrangement joins TRBV27 to TRBJ1-4, with 7 bases aligning to TRBD1. Germline loops: CDR1 MNHEY, CDR2 SMNVEV (reference sequence). The CDR3 runs 14 residues. J lost 4 bases, V lost 4 bases, and 3 bases had no gene match. Here the CDR3 DNA reads TGTGCCAGCAGTTCGACAGGGCTTAATGAAAAACTGTTTTTT. It translates to CASSSTGLNEKLFF.

The chain links TRBV7-9 to TRBJ2-5; 9 bases match TRBD1. Germline trimming cut 5 bases from V and 5 bases from J; bases unmatched to any gene: 9. The CDR3 is 15 residues long. From germline, CDR1 is SEHNR and CDR2 FQNEAQ (reference sequence). DNA for the CDR3: TGTGCCAGCAGCCACGGACAGGGGCAGAGGGAGACCCAGTACTTC. It codes for CASSHGQGQRETQYF.

This rearrangement joins TRBV6-1 to TRBJ1-5, with 7 bases matching TRBD1. The CDR3 sequence is 14 residues long. V lost 2 bases to trimming and J lost 5 bases; unmatched junction nucleotides: 3. In germline, CDR1 is MNHNS, CDR2 SASEGT. The CDR3 loop reads CASSEIGGDQPQHF. The CDR3, as DNA: TGTGCCAGCAGTGAAATAGGGGGCGATCAGCCCCAGCATTTT.

The chain employs TRBV4-3 and TRBJ2-3, with D perhaps matching TRBD2 (6 bases). The germline V and J ends were trimmed by 4 bases and 6 bases, with 14 bases remaining between them. Germline assignment: CDR1 LGHNA and CDR2 YSLEER. The CDR3 consists of 14 residues. As DNA, the CDR3 is TGCGCCAGCAGCCCACTCGGGAGACCGGATACGCAGTATTTT. Protein product: CASSPLGRPDTQYF.

In its sample, this clone was seen a few times. The chain couples TRBV27 to TRBJ2-7, with 9 bases lining up with TRBD1. The V and J ends lost 4 bases and 6 bases, in that order; junction bases with no gene match: 4. CDR3 length: 13 residues. CDR1 is MNHEY and CDR2 is SMNVEV in the germline V gene (reference sequence). The CDR3 coding sequence is TGTGCCAGCAGTTGGACAGGGGATCGCGAGCAGTACTTC. It yields the protein CASSWTGDREQYF.

The chain links TRBV29-1 to TRBJ1-2; possibly TRBD1 for D (5 bases). The CDR3 runs 13 residues. Germline V lookup: CDR1 SQVTM, CDR2 ANQGSEA. Trimming left V 0 bases short and J 8 bases short, with 13 bases between. The CDR3, as DNA: TGCAGCGTTGAAGATTTCGGGGGAGGAGGCTACACCTTC. This encodes CSVEDFGGGGYTF.

This clone was observed a few times. DNA for the CDR3: TGTGCCAGCAAGGGGGCACCAAGACGCGATGAGCAGTTCTTC. As protein: CASKGAPRRDEQFF. This chain joins TRBV27 and TRBJ2-1, with TRBD1 matching 7 bases. Unmatched junction bases numbered 11, after V lost 7 bases and J lost 8 bases. This CDR3 is 14 amino acids long. Germline CDR1 reads MNHEY; CDR2 reads SMNVEV (reference sequence).

The V gene is TRBV12-5, the J gene TRBJ2-5; D remains unclear. The CDR3 is 8 amino acids. Between the trimmed V and J ends, which lost 5 bases and 13 bases, there was a span of 5 bases. The germline V gene encodes CDR1 LGHNT and CDR2 FRNRAP. The CDR3 nucleotides read TGTGCTAGTGGTCATTGGTACTTC. Protein sequence: CASGHWYF.

The chain uses TRBV7-2 and TRBJ2-7, with D uncertain. This CDR3 is 11 amino acids long. The V end lost 0 bases, the J end lost 6 bases, and 3 bases lay between the germline ends. Germline values: CDR1 SGHTA, CDR2 FQGNSA. CDR3: CASSLAPEQYF. In nucleotides, the CDR3 is TGTGCCAGCAGCTTAGCCCCCGAGCAGTACTTC.

On this clone: Other nucleotide sequences from this sample produce the same CDR3. This chain joins TRBV7-9 and TRBJ2-7; no clear D gene. Germline V gives CDR1 SEHNR, CDR2 FQNEAQ (reference sequence). V was pared by 0 bases and J by 5 bases, with 5 bases between. The CDR3 spans 12 residues. CDR3 in amino acids: CASSLAGDEQYF. The CDR3 DNA reads as TGTGCCAGCAGCTTAGCCGGTGACGAGCAGTACTTC.

V usage is TRBV20-1 and J usage is TRBJ1-1; no clear D gene. The CDR3 is made up of 9 amino acids. CDR1 is DFQATT and CDR2 is SNEGSKA in the germline V gene (reference sequence). CDR3 region: CSAGGEAFF. CDR3 sequence (DNA): TGCAGCGCGGGTGGGGAAGCTTTCTTT.

Only one count was recorded for this clone. The chain links TRBV7-2 to TRBJ1-5; D gene ambiguous. Per germline, CDR1 SGHTA and CDR2 FQGNSA. CDR3 length equals 13 residues. V lost 3 bases and J 4 bases, leaving 7 bases between the germline ends. This chain's CDR3 is CASSLPENQPQHF. The DNA for the CDR3 is TGTGCCAGCAGCTTGCCGGAAAATCAGCCCCAGCATTTT.

The chain employs TRBV27 and TRBJ2-7, with D perhaps assigned TRBD1 or TRBD2 (5 bases each). The length of the CDR3 is 16 residues. V was clipped by 4 bases and J by 3 bases, with 19 bases between them. Germline CDR1 is MNHEY and CDR2 is SMNVEV (reference sequence). CDR3 nucleotides: TGTGCCAGCAGTTCACCAGAGAGGGGTCTTCGCTACGAGCAGTACTTC. The encoded protein is CASSSPERGLRYEQYF.

This chain joins TRBV16 and TRBJ1-5; D might be TRBD1 (6 bases). The V end was cut by 4 bases, the J end by 4 bases, with 20 bases between. The CDR3 length is 17 residues. Looked up from germline, CDR1 is KGHSY and CDR2 is FQNENV. CDR3 residues: CASSRKYPGQPNQPQHF. The CDR3 DNA sequence: TGTGCCAGCAGCCGCAAATATCCAGGACAGCCTAATCAGCCCCAGCATTTT.

As for this clone: This same CDR3 is encoded by further DNA sequences in the sample. J is TRBJ2-1 and V is TRBV2, with D unresolved. Germline CDR1 and CDR2: SNHLY and FYNNEI. Trimming took 4 bases from V and 3 from J, leaving 4 bases between them. The CDR3 covers 12 residues. CDR3 loop: CASSGRYNEQFF. CDR3 in DNA: TGTGCCAGCAGTGGACGCTACAATGAGCAGTTCTTC.

This chain joins TRBV18 and TRBJ1-1; TRBD1 aligns across 7 bases. V gave up 3 bases and J gave up 1 base; unmatched junction bases: 2. CDR3 length: 14 residues. The germline V gene encodes CDR1 KGHSH and CDR2 LQKENI. In DNA form, the CDR3 reads TGTGCCAGCTCACCCACAGGGGCGAACACTGAAGCTTTCTTT. Translated: CASSPTGANTEAFF.

J is TRBJ2-3 and V is TRBV11-2; the D gene is possibly TRBD2 (6 bases). The V and J ends lost 1 base and 14 bases respectively, with 10 bases between them. Germline V gene data show CDR1 as SGHAT and CDR2 as FQNNGV. The CDR3 totals 11 residues. CDR3 in amino acids: CASSLGLVWYF. CDR3 nucleotide sequence: TGTGCCAGCAGCTTAGGACTAGTCTGGTATTTT.

The CDR3 region has the DNA TGTGCCAGCGGTACAGGGTTCCGGCAGTACTTC. Translated: CASGTGFRQYF. The chain combines TRBV27 with TRBJ2-7; D possibly corresponds to TRBD1 (6 bases). There are 11 residues in the CDR3. Trimming took off 8 bases at V and 9 bases at J, with 14 bases between the two ends. Germline assignment: CDR1 MNHEY and CDR2 SMNVEV (reference sequence).

The rearrangement uses TRBV11-2 and TRBJ2-1; 14 bases align to TRBD2. The CDR3 covers 17 residues. Losses at the gene ends were 2 bases for V and 6 bases for J; bases not matched to a gene: 6. Germline V gene lookup returns CDR1 SGHAT and CDR2 FQNNGV. CDR3: CASSLRGTSGSINEQFF. DNA of the CDR3: TGTGCCAGCAGCTTAAGAGGGACTAGCGGGAGTATCAATGAGCAGTTCTTC.

The chain uses TRBV2 and TRBJ2-2, with 9 bases lining up with TRBD1. Germline values: CDR1 SNHLY, CDR2 FYNNEI. This CDR3 has 14 amino acids. Germline trimming cut 10 bases from V and 4 bases from J; bases unmatched to any gene: 7. CDR3 bases: TGTGCCAATACCGGGACAGGGAGCACCGGGGAGCTGTTTTTT. This gives the protein CANTGTGSTGELFF.

CDR3 residues: CASSQSRGSYEQYF. The CDR3 DNA reads as TGCGCCAGCAGTCAATCAAGAGGGAGCTACGAGCAGTACTTC. The rearrangement joins TRBV23-1 to TRBJ2-7; possible D gene TRBD2, 5 bases. TRBV23-1 is an open reading frame, and its role is uncertain. The CDR3 is 14 residues long. Between the trimmed V and J ends, which lost 0 bases and 3 bases, there was a span of 9 bases.

The chain combines TRBV11-3 with TRBJ2-2; 7 bases agree with TRBD1. J was trimmed by 0 bases and V by 5 bases; bases with no gene match: 6. The CDR3 extends over 16 amino acids. Germline CDR1 reads SGHNT; CDR2 reads YENEEA. CDR3 bases: TGTGCCAGCAGCCCGAGGGACAGCTCGAACACCGGGGAGCTGTTTTTT. It codes for CASSPRDSSNTGELFF.

The rearrangement joins TRBV7-9 to TRBJ2-7; no reliable D call. The CDR3 is made up of 16 amino acids. Germline CDR1 is SEHNR and CDR2 is FQNEAQ (reference sequence). V lost 3 bases and J lost 5, with 20 bases in between. The CDR3 loop is CASSFIPQVVRHEQYF. CDR3 nucleotide sequence: TGTGCCAGCAGCTTCATTCCGCAAGTCGTGAGGCACGAGCAGTACTTC.

V and J are TRBV29-1 and TRBJ2-3; 11 nucleotides agree with TRBD2. In germline, CDR1 is SQVTM, CDR2 ANQGSEA. The CDR3 consists of 14 residues. V trimming: 6 bases; J trimming: 1 base; junction bases outside the gene matches: 3. For the CDR3, the DNA is TGCAGCGTGGGACTAGCGGTACGCACAGATACGCAGTATTTT. Translating gives CSVGLAVRTDTQYF.